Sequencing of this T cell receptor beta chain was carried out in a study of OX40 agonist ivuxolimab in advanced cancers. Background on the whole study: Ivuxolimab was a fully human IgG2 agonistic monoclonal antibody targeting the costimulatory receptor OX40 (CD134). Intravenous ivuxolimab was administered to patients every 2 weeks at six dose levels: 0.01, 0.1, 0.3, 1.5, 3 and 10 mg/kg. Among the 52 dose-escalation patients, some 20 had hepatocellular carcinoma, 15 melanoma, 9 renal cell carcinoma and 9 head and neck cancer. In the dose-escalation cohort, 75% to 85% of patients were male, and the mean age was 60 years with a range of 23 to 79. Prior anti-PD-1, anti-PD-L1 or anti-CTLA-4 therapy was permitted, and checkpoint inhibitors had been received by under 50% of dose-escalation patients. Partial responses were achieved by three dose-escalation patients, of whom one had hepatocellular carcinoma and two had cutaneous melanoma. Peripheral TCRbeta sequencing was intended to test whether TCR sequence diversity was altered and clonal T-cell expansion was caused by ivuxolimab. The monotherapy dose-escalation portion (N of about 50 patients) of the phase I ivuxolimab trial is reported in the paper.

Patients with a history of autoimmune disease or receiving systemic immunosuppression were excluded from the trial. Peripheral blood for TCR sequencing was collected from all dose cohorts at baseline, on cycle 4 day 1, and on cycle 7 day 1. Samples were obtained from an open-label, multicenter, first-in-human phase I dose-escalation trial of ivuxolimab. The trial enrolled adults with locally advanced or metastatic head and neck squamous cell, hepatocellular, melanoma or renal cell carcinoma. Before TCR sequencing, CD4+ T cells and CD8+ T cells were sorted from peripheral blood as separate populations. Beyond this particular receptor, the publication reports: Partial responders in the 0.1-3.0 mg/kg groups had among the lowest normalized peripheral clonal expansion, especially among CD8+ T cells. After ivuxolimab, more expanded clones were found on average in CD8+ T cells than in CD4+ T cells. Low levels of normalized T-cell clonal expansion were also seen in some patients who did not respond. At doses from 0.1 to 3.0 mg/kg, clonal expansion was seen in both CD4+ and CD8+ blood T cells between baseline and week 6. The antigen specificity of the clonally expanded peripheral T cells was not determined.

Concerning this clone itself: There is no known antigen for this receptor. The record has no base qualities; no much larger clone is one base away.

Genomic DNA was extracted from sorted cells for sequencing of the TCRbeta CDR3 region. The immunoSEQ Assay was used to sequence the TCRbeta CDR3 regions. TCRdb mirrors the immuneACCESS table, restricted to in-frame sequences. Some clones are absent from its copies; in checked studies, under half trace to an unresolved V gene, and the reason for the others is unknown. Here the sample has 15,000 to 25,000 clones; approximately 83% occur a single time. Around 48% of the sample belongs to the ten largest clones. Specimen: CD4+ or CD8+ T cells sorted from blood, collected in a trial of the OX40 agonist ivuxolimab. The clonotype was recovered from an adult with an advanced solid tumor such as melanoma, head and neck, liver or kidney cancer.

Here is the DNA: TGTGCCAGTAGTCTACTAGCGGGTACCTCCTACGAGCAGTACTTC. This is translated as CASSLLAGTSYEQYF. The rearrangement combines TRBV19 with TRBJ2-7, with 9 bases matching TRBD2. The CDR3 measures 15 amino acids from cysteine to phenylalanine. Only CDR3 DNA is held: 45 bases, read in frame from base 1. V loses 5 bases at its end and J loses 0 bases; junction bases beyond the gene matches: 5. From a lookup of the germline V gene (reference sequence), CDR1 and CDR2 are LNHDA and SQIVND.